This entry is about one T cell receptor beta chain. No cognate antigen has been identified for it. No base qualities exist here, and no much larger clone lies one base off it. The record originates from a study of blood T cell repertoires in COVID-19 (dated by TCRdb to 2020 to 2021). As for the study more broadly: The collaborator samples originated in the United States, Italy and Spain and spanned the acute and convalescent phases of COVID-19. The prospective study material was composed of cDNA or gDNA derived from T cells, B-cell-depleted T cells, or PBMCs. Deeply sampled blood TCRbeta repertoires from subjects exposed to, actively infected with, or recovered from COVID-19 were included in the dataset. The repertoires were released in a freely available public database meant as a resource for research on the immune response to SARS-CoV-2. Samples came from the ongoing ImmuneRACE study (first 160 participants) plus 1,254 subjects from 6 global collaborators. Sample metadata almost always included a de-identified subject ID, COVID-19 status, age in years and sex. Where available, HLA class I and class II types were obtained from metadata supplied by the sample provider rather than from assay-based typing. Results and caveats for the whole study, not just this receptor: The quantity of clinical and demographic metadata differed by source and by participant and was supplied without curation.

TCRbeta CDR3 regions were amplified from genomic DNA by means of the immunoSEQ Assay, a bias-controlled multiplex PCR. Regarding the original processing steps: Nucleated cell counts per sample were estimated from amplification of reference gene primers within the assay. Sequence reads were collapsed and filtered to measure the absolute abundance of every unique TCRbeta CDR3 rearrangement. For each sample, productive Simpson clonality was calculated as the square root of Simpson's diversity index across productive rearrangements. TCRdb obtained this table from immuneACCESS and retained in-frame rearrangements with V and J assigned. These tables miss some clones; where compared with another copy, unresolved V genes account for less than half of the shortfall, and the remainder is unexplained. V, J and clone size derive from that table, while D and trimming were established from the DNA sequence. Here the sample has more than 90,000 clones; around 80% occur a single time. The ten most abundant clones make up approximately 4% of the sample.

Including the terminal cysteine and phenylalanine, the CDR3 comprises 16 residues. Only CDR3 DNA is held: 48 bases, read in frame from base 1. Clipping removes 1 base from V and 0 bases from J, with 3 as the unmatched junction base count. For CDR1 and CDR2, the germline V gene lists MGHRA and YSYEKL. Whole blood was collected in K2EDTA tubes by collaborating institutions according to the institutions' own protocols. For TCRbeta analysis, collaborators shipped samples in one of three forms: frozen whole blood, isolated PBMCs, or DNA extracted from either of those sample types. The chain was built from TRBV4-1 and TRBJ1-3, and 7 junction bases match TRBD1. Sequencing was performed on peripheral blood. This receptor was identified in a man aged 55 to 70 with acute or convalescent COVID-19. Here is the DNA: TGCGCCAGCAGCCAAGCGGGACAGACCTCTGGAAACACCATATATTTT. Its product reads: CASSQAGQTSGNTIYF.